The sample holds many counts of the clone carrying this T cell receptor (beta chain). What it binds is not known. Documented time point: patch test 1, 2 weeks after DPC sensitization. Treatment here: therapeutic diphenylcyclopropenone sensitization with weekly scalp DPC. Prior to each patch test being applied, blood was drawn. The source of the sample is a study of human T cells and chemical hapten exposure. Study at large: How much TCR each sample yielded varied, mostly because pooled library volumes differed slightly.

The germline V gene has CDR1 LGHNA and CDR2 YNFKEQ. V lost 4 bases and J 3 bases, leaving 13 bases between the germline ends. The CDR3 totals 14 residues. Overall study results and limits: The formation of large CDR3 similarity clusters by expanded TCRs significantly exceeded that of controls.

Unique molecular identifiers were affixed to discrete cDNA molecules within the library. TCRdb reprocessed the RACE reads with MiXCR, giving one entry per CDR3 protein. Of about 100,000 distinct CDR3 sequences detected, 9.5% to 12% appear once; the ten largest clones hold 3% to 4%. Sequencing used whole blood, obtained in connection with sensitization to the hapten diphenylcyclopropenone (DPC). This clonotype originated in a woman in her thirties or forties with alopecia areata. Some clones in this sample may be carry-over from other donors' samples. This chain connects TRBV4-2 to TRBJ2-7; D is perhaps TRBD1 or TRBD2 (5 bases each). CDR3 residues: CASSPGRGLYEQYF. The CDR3 DNA follows: TGTGCCAGCAGCCCAGGACGGGGCCTCTACGAGCAGTACTTC.